These 10 T cell receptor beta chains share one sample of origin, sequenced in a study of regulatory T cells in long-lasting Graves disease (dated by TCRdb to the early 2020s). Read against the paper, the sample's time point label means: newly diagnosed GD, antithyroid drugs for less than 3 months. RNA was extracted from PBMCs in TRIzol for both TCR sequencing and RNA sequencing. Library preparation was by multiplex PCR. Sequencing used an Illumina HiSeq 4000. To build TCR beta libraries, CDR3 regions were amplified by Arm-PCR using iRepertoire HTBI primers. In TCRdb, the public reads were trimmed at Q25 with fastp and aligned with MiXCR, with productive beta chains retained. Every distinct CDR3 protein forms one entry, paired with its most common genes and DNA. In this sample the table shows over 400,000 distinct CDR3 sequences, 11% to 15% of which occur a single time. The top ten constitute approximately 17% of the sample.

This sample also belongs to another study, concerning T cells in Graves' hyperthyroidism and ophthalmopathy.

Here the sequenced sample was peripheral blood mononuclear cells (PBMCs), taken at new diagnosis, from a patient treated with antithyroid drugs. These receptors all stem from a woman in her 50s with Graves disease. Donor details come from another sample of the same person, matched by shared clones.

Concerning this clonotype: Just one base apart from a much larger clone, this may be a read error. The chain combines TRBV28 with TRBJ1-2; TRBD1 agrees at 9 bases. Germline V gives CDR1 MDHEN, CDR2 SYDVKM. CDR3 length: 16 residues. J gave up 0 bases and V 5 bases, and 7 bases lay outside the gene matches. This CDR3 reads CASSDPTGGPNYGYTF. The CDR3 coding sequence is TGTGCCAGCAGTGATCCGACAGGGGGGCCTAACTATGGCTACACCTTC.

The table lists this clonotype with a few counts. V usage is TRBV28 and J usage is TRBJ1-2; 9 bases align to TRBD1. From germline, CDR1 is MDHEN and CDR2 SYDVKM. J lost 4 bases, V lost 4 bases, and 10 bases had no gene match. The CDR3 covers 16 residues. The DNA of the CDR3 is TGTGCCAGCAGTTCAAGCGGGGGGGACAGGGCCTATGGCTACACCTTC. As protein: CASSSSGGDRAYGYTF.

This chain links TRBV2 with TRBJ2-5; 14 bases align to TRBD2. With 6 bases clipped from V and 0 bases from J, the junction kept 0 bases outside the gene matches. The CDR3 runs 15 residues. The germline V gene encodes CDR1 SNHLY and CDR2 FYNNEI. CDR3 in DNA: TGTGCCAGCAGGGGACTAGCGGGGGACCAAGAGACCCAGTACTTC. Its translation is CASRGLAGDQETQYF.

The chain links TRBV6-1 to TRBJ1-5, with 7 bases lining up with TRBD1. The CDR3 runs 14 residues. The germline CDR1 and CDR2 sequences are MNHNS and SASEGT. The junction had 6 bases not matched to a gene; V was cut back by 6 bases and J by 4 bases. The CDR3 sequence: CASRQTGVNQPQHF. The CDR3 DNA reads as TGTGCCAGCAGACAAACAGGGGTAAATCAGCCCCAGCATTTT.

The sample holds many counts of this clonotype. V and J are TRBV12-3 or TRBV12-4 and TRBJ2-7, with D maybe TRBD1 (5 bases). V was cut by 0 bases and J by 6 bases, with 12 bases left in between. The CDR3 loop spans 14 amino acids. The CDR3 sequence is CASSLAAGSGEQYF. CDR3 bases: TGTGCCAGCAGTTTAGCGGCAGGGTCCGGCGAGCAGTACTTC.

J is TRBJ1-1 and V is TRBV7-3; the D is unclear. Between the trimmed V and J ends, which lost 5 bases and 2 bases, there was a span of 15 bases. CDR1 and CDR2 from the germline V gene are SGHTA and FQGTGA. This CDR3 spans 15 amino acids. The CDR3, as DNA: TGTGCCAGCAGCAGAACGGGGTCTGGAAACACTGAAGCTTTCTTT. Protein: CASSRTGSGNTEAFF.

This clonotype was counted at least ten times. The CDR3 DNA follows: TGTGCCAGCAGCCGGGGGGCCAGGGAAGAGACCCAGTACTTC. The encoded protein is CASSRGAREETQYF. The chain recombines TRBV11-3 with TRBJ2-5, with D possibly matching TRBD2 (7 bases). The CDR3 is 14 amino acids. V shed 5 bases and J shed 3 bases, with 13 bases lying between them. Germline V CDR1 and CDR2: SGHNT, YENEEA.

Note on this clonotype: This likely traces to a read error, being one base from a far larger clone. CDR3 sequence (DNA): TGTGCCAGCAGCCTGACAGGGATCACTGAAGCTTTCTTT. Its translation: CASSLTGITEAFF. This chain connects TRBV7-6 to TRBJ1-1, with 7 bases lining up with TRBD1. V shed 5 bases, J shed 4 bases, and the junction held 4 bases outside the gene matches. This CDR3 is 13 amino acids long. In germline, CDR1 is SGHVS, CDR2 FNYEAQ. Full variable domain (rest looked up from reference TRBV7-6 and TRBJ1-1): GAGVSQSPRYKVTKRGQDVALRCDPISGHVSLYWYRQALGQGPEFLTYFNYEAQQDKSGLPNDRFSAERPEGSISTLTIQRTEQRDSAMYRCASSLTGITEAFFGQGTRLTVV.

This clonotype showed up just a few times. The chain recombines TRBV28 with TRBJ2-1; 9 bases match TRBD1. This CDR3 has 15 amino acids. The trim removed 6 bases at V and 7 bases at J, leaving 10 bases unmatched. Germline values: CDR1 MDHEN, CDR2 SYDVKM. CDR3 nucleotide sequence: TGTGCCAGCAGCCGGGACAGGGTGCGGGAAAATGAGCAGTTCTTC. This codes for CASSRDRVRENEQFF.

The chain has TRBV3-1 and TRBJ2-2; 7 bases map to TRBD2. Per germline, CDR1 LGHDT and CDR2 YNNKEL (reference sequence). This CDR3 has 17 amino acids. Trimming at V came to 4 bases and at J to 8 bases, leaving 16 bases not matched to a gene. DNA for the CDR3: TGTGCCAGCAGCCCCCGCTGGGCGGGAGAAAGAAGTGGGGAGCTGTTTTTT. It is translated as CASSPRWAGERSGELFF.